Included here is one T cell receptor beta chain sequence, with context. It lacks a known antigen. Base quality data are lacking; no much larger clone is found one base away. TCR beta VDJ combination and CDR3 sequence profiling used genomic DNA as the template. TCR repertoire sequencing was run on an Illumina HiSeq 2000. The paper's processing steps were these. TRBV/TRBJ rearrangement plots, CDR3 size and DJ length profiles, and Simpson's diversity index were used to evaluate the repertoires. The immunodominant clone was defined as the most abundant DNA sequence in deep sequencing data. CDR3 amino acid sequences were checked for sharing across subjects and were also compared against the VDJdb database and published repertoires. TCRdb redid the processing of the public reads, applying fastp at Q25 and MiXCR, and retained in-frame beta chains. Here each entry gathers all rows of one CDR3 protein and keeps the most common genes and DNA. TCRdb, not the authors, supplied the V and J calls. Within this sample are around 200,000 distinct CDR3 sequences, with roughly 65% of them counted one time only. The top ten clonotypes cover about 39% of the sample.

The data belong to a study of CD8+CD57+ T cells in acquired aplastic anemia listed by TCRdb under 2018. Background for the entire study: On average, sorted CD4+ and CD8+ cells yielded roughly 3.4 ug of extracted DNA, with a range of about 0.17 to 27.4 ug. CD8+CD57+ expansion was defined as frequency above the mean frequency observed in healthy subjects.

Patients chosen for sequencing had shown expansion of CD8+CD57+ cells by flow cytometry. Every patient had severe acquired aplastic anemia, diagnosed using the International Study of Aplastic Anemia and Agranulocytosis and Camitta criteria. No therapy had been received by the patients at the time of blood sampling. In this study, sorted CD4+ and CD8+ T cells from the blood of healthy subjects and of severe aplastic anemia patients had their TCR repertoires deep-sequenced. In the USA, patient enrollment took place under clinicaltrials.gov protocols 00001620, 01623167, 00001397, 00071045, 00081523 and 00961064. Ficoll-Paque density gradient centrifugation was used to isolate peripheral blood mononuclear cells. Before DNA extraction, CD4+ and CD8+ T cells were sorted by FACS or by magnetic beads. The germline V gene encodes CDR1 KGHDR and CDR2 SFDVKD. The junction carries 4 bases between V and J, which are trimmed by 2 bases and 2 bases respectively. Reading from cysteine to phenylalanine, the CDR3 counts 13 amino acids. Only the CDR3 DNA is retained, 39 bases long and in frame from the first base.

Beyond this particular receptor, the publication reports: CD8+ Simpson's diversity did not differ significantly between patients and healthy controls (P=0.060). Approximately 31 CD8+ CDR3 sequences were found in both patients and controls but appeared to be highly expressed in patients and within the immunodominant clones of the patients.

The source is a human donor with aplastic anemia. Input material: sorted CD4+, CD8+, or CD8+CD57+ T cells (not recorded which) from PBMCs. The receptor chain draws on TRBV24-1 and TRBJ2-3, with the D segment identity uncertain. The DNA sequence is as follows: TGTGCCACCAGTGATTCAGCCACAGATACGCAGTATTTT. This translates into CATSDSATDTQYF.